This TCR beta chain appears in the sequencing data of a study of early T cells in non-severe SARS-CoV-2 infection. Study results and limitations: Private and CD4 specificities were missed by VDJdb matching, skewed to anti-spike CD8.

Each single cDNA molecule received a unique molecular identifier. MiXCR was run by TCRdb on the 5' RACE reads, yielding one entry per CDR3 protein. The repertoire holds 55,000 or so distinct CDR3 sequences, around a tenth seen once, with 10% to 13% in the top ten. Germline V lookup: CDR1 ENHRY, CDR2 SYGVKD. The CDR3 covers 15 residues. V gave up 3 bases and J gave up 4 bases; unmatched junction bases: 3. This clonotype was seen only a few times. The antigen is not known. Input material: whole blood. The receptor's source is an adult who was a healthcare worker with PCR-confirmed SARS-CoV-2 infection or an uninfected control (not recorded which). J is TRBJ2-3 and V is TRBV10-3; 11 bases match TRBD2. The CDR3 sequence is CAISDTSGSPDTQYF. CDR3 nucleotide sequence: TGTGCCATCAGTGATACTAGCGGGAGTCCAGATACGCAGTATTTT.